This T cell receptor (beta chain) appears in the sequencing data of a study of blood T cell repertoires in COVID-19. Data came from immunoSEQ multiplex PCR; TCRdb stores just in-frame clones and leaves some out. The top ten clones hold roughly a tenth of a sample with 120,000 to 150,000 clones, almost 90% of them seen once. J gave up 0 bases and V 3 bases, and 8 bases lay outside the gene matches. CDR3 length: 17 residues. Germline V gene sequence: CDR1 KGHSH, CDR2 LQKENI. This clone has only a few counts. What was sequenced was peripheral blood. The sequence was obtained from a man over 45 with active or convalescent COVID-19. This sequence joins TRBV18 and TRBJ2-4; 7 bases line up with TRBD1. The CDR3 loop is CASSPSWDSLAKNIQYF. In DNA, the CDR3 is TGTGCCAGCTCACCCAGTTGGGACAGCTTAGCCAAAAACATTCAGTACTTC. The full variable domain, in which reference TRBV18 and TRBJ2-4 provide the parts outside the CDR3, is NAGVMQNPRHLVRRRGQEARLRCSPMKGHSHVYWYRQLPEEGLKFMVYLQKENIIDESGMPKERFSAEFPKEGPSILRIQQVVRGDSAAYFCASSPSWDSLAKNIQYFGAGTRLSVL.